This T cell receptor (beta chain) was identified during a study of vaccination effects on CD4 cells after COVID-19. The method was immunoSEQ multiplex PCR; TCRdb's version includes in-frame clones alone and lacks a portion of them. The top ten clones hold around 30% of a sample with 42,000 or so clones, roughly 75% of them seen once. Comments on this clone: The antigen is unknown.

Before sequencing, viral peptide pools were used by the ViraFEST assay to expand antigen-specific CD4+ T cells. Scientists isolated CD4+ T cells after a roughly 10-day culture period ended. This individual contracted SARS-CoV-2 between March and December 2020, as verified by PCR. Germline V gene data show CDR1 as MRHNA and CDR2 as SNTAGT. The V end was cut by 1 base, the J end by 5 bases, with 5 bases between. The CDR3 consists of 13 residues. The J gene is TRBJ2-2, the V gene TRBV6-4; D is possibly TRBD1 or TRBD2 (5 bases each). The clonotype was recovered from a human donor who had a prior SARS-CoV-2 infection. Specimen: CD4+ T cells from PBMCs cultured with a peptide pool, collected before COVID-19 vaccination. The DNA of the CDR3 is TGTGCCAGCAGTGACTGGGGGACCGGGGAGCTGTTTTTT. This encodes CASSDWGTGELFF.